These 8 T cell receptor beta chains originate from one sample sequenced in a study of molecular identifiers for immune sequencing clone quantification. Using its own MiXCR run on the PCR reads, TCRdb lists one record per CDR3 protein. This table holds more than 550,000 distinct CDR3 sequences, about 25% found once. Sequencing was carried out using naive CD8+ T cells from blood, with Jurkat cell RNA spiked in. Subset indicated: FACS-sorted CD8+CD4-CCR7+CD45RA+ naive T cells. The receptors shown here come from a human donor in good health. Some libraries in this study had Jurkat cell RNA spiked in.

This chain joins TRBV5-1 and TRBJ1-2; D is unclear. The CDR3 length is 14 residues. Germline CDR1 is SGHRS and CDR2 is YFSETQ. The germline V and J ends were trimmed by 2 bases and 6 bases, with 14 bases remaining between them. As DNA, the CDR3 is TGCGCCAGCAGCTTTATGACACTGTTTGATGGCTACACCTTC. Encoded protein: CASSFMTLFDGYTF.

The chain recombines TRBV27 with TRBJ2-2; D gene ambiguous. The V gene's germline CDR1 is MNHEY and CDR2 SMNVEV (reference sequence). The V end was cut by 9 bases, the J end by 4 bases, with 21 bases between. The CDR3 is made up of 16 amino acids. CDR3 loop: CASANSVAESTGELFF. DNA of the CDR3: TGTGCCAGTGCAAATTCCGTGGCGGAGTCCACCGGGGAGCTGTTTTTT.

The chain combines TRBV12-3 or TRBV12-4 with TRBJ1-2; D is uncertain. The CDR3 spans 16 residues. Trimming left V 5 bases short and J 2 bases short, with 18 bases between. CDR3 nucleotides: TGTGCCAGCAGTCCCATACTCCGGGCCGCGAACTATGGCTACACCTTC. Amino acid sequence: CASSPILRAANYGYTF.

The V and J genes are TRBV6-6 and TRBJ2-7; D is undetermined. V lost 7 bases to trimming and J lost 2 bases, with 12 bases between them. The CDR3 covers 13 residues. Germline V gives CDR1 MNHNY, CDR2 SVGAGI (reference sequence). The CDR3 DNA reads TGTGCCAGCACCGCCGGAGTAACCTACGAGCAGTACTTC. This gives the protein CASTAGVTYEQYF.

In its sample, this clonotype was seen many times. The gene calls are TRBV7-9 and TRBJ1-4, with D tentatively TRBD1 (5 bases). The CDR3 totals 21 residues. Deletions cut 4 bases from V and 0 bases from J, with 27 bases between. The germline gives CDR1 SEHNR, CDR2 FQNEAQ (reference sequence). The CDR3 bases are TGTGCCAGCAGCTCCTCCCGGGGCATACAGGAGTCCCCGGCAACTAATGAAAAACTGTTTTTT. It encodes CASSSSRGIQESPATNEKLFF.

This clonotype was seen ten or more times. The V gene is TRBV5-4, the J gene TRBJ2-2; 9 bases match TRBD1. Germline assignment: CDR1 SGHNT and CDR2 YYREEE (reference sequence). The CDR3 is 15 amino acids. The V and J ends lost 0 bases and 6 bases, in that order; junction bases with no gene match: 3. DNA for the CDR3: TGTGCCAGCAGCTTGGTACAGGGGGCAGCCGGGGAGCTGTTTTTT. The encoded protein is CASSLVQGAAGELFF.

As for this clonotype: Being one base from a much bigger clone, this may be a read error. The chain uses TRBV2 and TRBJ2-3; D not certain. This CDR3 contains 12 residues. Germline values: CDR1 SNHLY, CDR2 FYNNEI. The CDR3 DNA sequence: TGTGTCAAAAAGAAGGTCACAGATACGCAGTATTTT. This sequence encodes CVKKKVTDTQYF.

Only a few counts were recorded for this clonotype. The rearrangement uses TRBV27 and TRBJ2-3; 9 bases are shared with TRBD2. The CDR3 is 17 residues long. V shed 4 bases and J 0 bases; nucleotides not matched to a gene: 8. Germline V gene lookup returns CDR1 MNHEY and CDR2 SMNVEV (reference sequence). CDR3 nucleotide sequence: TGTGCCAGCAGTTCAAGACTAGCGGAAAAGAGCACAGATACGCAGTATTTT. Its translation: CASSSRLAEKSTDTQYF.